This T cell receptor (beta chain) was observed in a study of CD8 T cells in Susac syndrome. J lost 2 bases, V lost 5 bases, and 6 bases had no gene match. The CDR3 runs 15 residues. The V gene's germline CDR1 is SGHRS and CDR2 YFSETQ. This clonotype was found once. In blood CD8+ and CD4+ T cells, TCR beta underwent sequencing. When the RNA was reverse transcribed, random hexamers were used with an input of about 0.5 to 1 ug. TCRdb ran MiXCR on the immunoSEQ multiplex PCR reads and lists one entry per CDR3 protein. The sample lists some 150,000 distinct CDR3 sequences, around 94% occurring once. The chain recombines TRBV5-1 with TRBJ2-1; TRBD2 agrees at 8 bases. This clonotype was sampled from a human donor in good health. Sequencing was performed on CD4+ T cells from PBMCs. CDR3 nucleotides: TGCGCCAGCAGGGCTGCGGGAGGAACCTACAATGAGCAGTTCTTC. Translating gives CASRAAGGTYNEQFF.